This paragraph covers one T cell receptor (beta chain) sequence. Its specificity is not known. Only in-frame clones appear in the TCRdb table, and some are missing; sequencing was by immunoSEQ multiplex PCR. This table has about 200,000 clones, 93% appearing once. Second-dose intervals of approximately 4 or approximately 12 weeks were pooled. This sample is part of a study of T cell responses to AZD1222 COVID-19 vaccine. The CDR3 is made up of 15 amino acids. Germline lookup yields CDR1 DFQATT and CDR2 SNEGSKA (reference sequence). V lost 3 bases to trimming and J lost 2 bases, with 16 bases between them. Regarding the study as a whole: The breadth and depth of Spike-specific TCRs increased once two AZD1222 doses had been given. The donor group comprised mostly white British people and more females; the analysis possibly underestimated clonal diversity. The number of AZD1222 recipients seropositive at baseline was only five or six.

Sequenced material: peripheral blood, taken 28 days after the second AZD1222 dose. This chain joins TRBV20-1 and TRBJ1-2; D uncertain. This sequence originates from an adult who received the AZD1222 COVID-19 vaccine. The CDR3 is CSASVIGPSNYGYTF. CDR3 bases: TGCAGTGCTAGTGTCATCGGGCCTTCGAACTATGGCTACACCTTC.